Following are 7 T cell receptor beta chains from one sample sequenced in a study of Ad26.COV2.S vaccination and SARS-CoV-2 variants. Using immunoSEQ multiplex PCR, the repertoire was profiled, and TCRdb retains in-frame clones only, with some absent. The sample has around 450,000 clones, about nine tenths seen once. The treatment here: some 20 received Ad26.COV2.S at low or high dose, single or two shots; roughly five received placebo; per-sample allocation not given. Sampling was done on day 63 after the first vaccine or placebo injection. The sample was peripheral blood, taken in a trial of Ad26.COV2.S vaccine versus placebo. All receptors come from a person between 18 and 60 years old who received the Ad26.COV2.S COVID-19 vaccine or a placebo.

The genes are TRBV7-3 and TRBJ1-1; D possibly corresponds to TRBD1 (5 bases). Germline V gene sequence: CDR1 SGHTA, CDR2 FQGTGA. Trimming pared 5 bases from V and 10 bases from J, leaving 17 bases between. The CDR3 sequence is 13 residues long. DNA for the CDR3: TGTGCCAGCAGCCCAGGCGGGGGAGGGGTAGCTTTCTTT. Translated, it gives CASSPGGGGVAFF.

The gene calls are TRBV28 and TRBJ2-7; 8 bases are shared with TRBD2. This CDR3 spans 18 amino acids. CDR1 is MDHEN, CDR2 SYDVKM, per germline. The J segment lost 2 bases and the V segment lost 5 bases, leaving 17 bases of the junction unmatched. CDR3 sequence: CASSPPGRALAGTYEQYF. The CDR3 bases are TGTGCCAGCAGTCCTCCGGGACGGGCTCTAGCGGGCACCTACGAGCAGTACTTC.

The chain links TRBV11-2 to TRBJ2-5; 16 bases are shared with TRBD2. The V segment lost 5 bases and the J segment 2 bases; nucleotides outside the gene matches: 8. Looked up from germline, CDR1 is SGHAT and CDR2 is FQNNGV. This CDR3 has 18 residues. CDR3 DNA: TGTGCCAGCAGCCGGGGACTAGCGGGAGGGCCCGCACAAGAGACCCAGTACTTC. This encodes CASSRGLAGGPAQETQYF. The full variable domain, rest sourced from reference TRBV11-2 and TRBJ2-5, is EAGVAQSPRYKIIEKRQSVAFWCNPISGHATLYWYQQILGQGPKLLIQFQNNGVVDDSQLPKDRFSAERLKGVDSTLKIQPAKLEDSAVYLCASSRGLAGGPAQETQYFGPGTRLLVL.

V usage is TRBV29-1 and J usage is TRBJ1-1, with 9 bases lining up with TRBD1. After removal of 4 bases from V and 4 bases from J, the junction contained 4 bases not matched to a gene. Per the germline V gene, CDR1 is SQVTM and CDR2 is ANQGSEA. The CDR3 contains 13 residues. The CDR3 DNA reads TGCAGCGTTGGAGAACAGGGGGCCACTGAAGCTTTCTTT. Protein product: CSVGEQGATEAFF.

The V and J genes are TRBV28 and TRBJ2-3, with D hard to call. Per the germline V gene, CDR1 is MDHEN and CDR2 is SYDVKM. The CDR3 is made up of 13 amino acids. The V and J ends lost 8 bases and 2 bases respectively, with 11 bases between them. CDR3 residues: CASSSHFTDTQYF. CDR3 DNA sequence: TGTGCCAGCTCGAGCCATTTCACAGATACGCAGTATTTT.

This chain links TRBV12-3 or TRBV12-4 with TRBJ1-5; 8 nucleotides line up with TRBD1. Unmatched junction bases numbered 4, after V lost 8 bases and J lost 4 bases. There are 13 residues in the CDR3. The CDR3 is CASGDRINQPQHF. The CDR3 coding sequence is TGTGCCAGCGGGGACAGGATTAATCAGCCCCAGCATTTT.

This sequence joins TRBV5-1 and TRBJ2-4; no clear D gene. The germline V and J ends were trimmed by 3 bases and 6 bases, with 16 bases remaining between them. The CDR3 extends over 15 amino acids. CDR1 and CDR2 (germline): SGHRS, YFSETQ. The DNA of the CDR3 is TGCGCCAGCAGCTCCGATGGGGTGGGTACAAACATTCAGTACTTC. Translation: CASSSDGVGTNIQYF. The whole variable domain, filled in from reference TRBV5-1 and TRBJ2-4, reads KAGVTQTPRYLIKTRGQQVTLSCSPISGHRSVSWYQQTPGQGLQFLFEYFSETQRNKGNFPGRFSGRQFSNSRSEMNVSTLELGDSALYLCASSSDGVGTNIQYFGAGTRLSVL.